The rows below give T cell receptor beta chains drawn from one sample of a study of blood T cell repertoires in COVID-19. This table comes from immunoSEQ multiplex PCR, and its TCRdb copy is limited to in-frame clones, with some not included. The table has approximately 440,000 clones, around 91% seen once. Material: PBMCs or T cells enriched from blood (not recorded which). These receptor sequences come from a man aged 18 to 35 who had recovered from COVID-19. Both conserved end residues are part of each CDR3. D genes are given only for firm matches. Only some rows state a clone size, as once, few, many or a class for expanded clones.

j_call	v_call	cdr3_length	d_call	clone_size	cdr3_nt	cdr3_aa
TRBJ1-5	TRBV12-5	14	TRBD1	.	TGTGCTAGTGGTTTGTCTACAGGGGAACAGCCCCAGCATTTT	CASGLSTGEQPQHF
TRBJ1-5	TRBV27	16	TRBD1	.	TGTGCCAGCAGTCCCAAGGGACAGGGATGGGAGCAGCCCCAGCATTTT	CASSPKGQGWEQPQHF
TRBJ1-5	TRBV6-6	16	.	.	TGTGCCAGCAGCACGCTCTCGCGAGATAGCAATCAGCCCCAGCATTTT	CASSTLSRDSNQPQHF
TRBJ2-7	TRBV9	14	TRBD1	.	TGTGCCAGCAGTATCGGGACAGGTTCCTACGAGCAGTACTTC	CASSIGTGSYEQYF
TRBJ1-2	TRBV5-6	14	.	.	TGTGCCAGCAGCCCGCCGGGAATCAACTATGGCTACACCTTC	CASSPPGINYGYTF
TRBJ2-7	TRBV7-6	13	.	.	TGTGCCAGCAGCTTATCTTTACTAGGCGAGCAGTACTTC	CASSLSLLGEQYF
TRBJ1-1	TRBV11-3	16	TRBD1	.	TGTGCCAGCAGCCGACTGAAGGACAGGGGAAGCACTGAAGCTTTCTTT	CASSRLKDRGSTEAFF
TRBJ1-3	TRBV9	18	TRBD1	.	TGTGCCAGCAGCAAAGCCCCCCTGGGACAGTCCTCTGGAAACACCATATATTTT	CASSKAPLGQSSGNTIYF
TRBJ2-1	TRBV7-9	15	.	.	TGTGCCAGCAGCCCTCGGACAGACGGATGGTATGAGCAGTTCTTC	CASSPRTDGWYEQFF
TRBJ2-5	TRBV27	20	TRBD2	.	TGTGCCAGCAGATTCGGACTTAGTGCGAGTCGTCGGGGAGGGCAAGAGACCCAGTACTTC	CASRFGLSASRRGGQETQYF
TRBJ1-1	TRBV11-2	11	.	.	TGTGCCAGCAGCTTAGAGACAGAAGCTTTCTTT	CASSLETEAFF
TRBJ2-1	TRBV7-3	15	TRBD2	.	TGTGCCAGCAGCCGGACTAGCGGGAGTGGCAATGAGCAGTTCTTC	CASSRTSGSGNEQFF
TRBJ2-2	TRBV6-4	16	.	.	TGTGCCAGCTCGTCTGTGTTCGGGTGGAACACCGGGGAGCTGTTTTTT	CASSSVFGWNTGELFF
TRBJ1-2	TRBV5-1	13	.	.	TGCGCCAGCACCCCGGGGGGGAACTATGGCTACACCTTC	CASTPGGNYGYTF
TRBJ1-1	TRBV7-2	14	.	.	TGTGCCAGCAGCTTCTTCAGAATGAACACTGAAGCTTTCTTT	CASSFFRMNTEAFF
TRBJ1-4	TRBV2	13	.	.	TGTGCCAGCAGATCTGACAGTAATGAAAAACTGTTTTTT	CASRSDSNEKLFF
TRBJ1-1	TRBV16	13	.	once	TGTGCCAGCAGCCAAGCTAGGGGCACTGAAGCTTTCTTT	CASSQARGTEAFF
TRBJ2-7	TRBV11-2	15	TRBD1	.	TGTGCCAGCAGCTTGGGGGACAGGTCATACTACGAGCAGTACTTC	CASSLGDRSYYEQYF
TRBJ2-7	TRBV29-1	12	.	.	TGCAGCGTTTTGACACCGACCTACGAGCAGTACTTC	CSVLTPTYEQYF
TRBJ2-1	TRBV7-9	14	.	few	TGTGCCAGCAGCTTAGGGGGGCCGTACAATGAGCAGTTCTTC	CASSLGGPYNEQFF
TRBJ2-7	TRBV5-5	16	TRBD1	.	TGTGCCAGCAGCCAGTACCAGGAGACAGGGTCCTACGAGCAGTACTTC	CASSQYQETGSYEQYF
TRBJ2-2	TRBV15	18	.	.	TGTGCCACCAGCAGAGATCCCCTATTAGATGCCAACACCGGGGAGCTGTTTTTT	CATSRDPLLDANTGELFF
TRBJ1-1	TRBV2	14	.	.	TGTGCCAGCAGTGGACTGTGGTCCTCGCTGTATCTTTTCTTT	CASSGLWSSLYLFF
TRBJ2-5	TRBV5-1	14	.	.	TGCGCCAGCAGCTTGAGGGTGCAGGGGGAGACCCAGTACTTC	CASSLRVQGETQYF
TRBJ2-1	TRBV28	16	.	.	TGTGCCAGCAGTTCCCGGGCCGGGGACTTCTACAATGAGCAGTTCTTC	CASSSRAGDFYNEQFF
TRBJ1-6	TRBV9	15	.	.	TGTGCCAGCAGCCCGGGAGGGGCCCTCTATCCACCCCTCCACTTT	CASSPGGALYPPLHF
TRBJ2-3	TRBV4-1	16	.	.	TGCGCCAGCAGCCAAGGAAGAGGTGTCCAAGTCGTTACGCAGTATTTT	CASSQGRGVQVVTQYF
TRBJ2-2	TRBV6-2/TRBV6-3	15	TRBD2	.	TGTGCCAGCAGTTGGCGACTAGCGGGAGGAGGGGAGCTGTTTTTT	CASSWRLAGGGELFF
TRBJ1-1	TRBV18	13	.	few	TGTGCCAGCTCACCACCGTCCGCAGGGGAAGCTTTCTTT	CASSPPSAGEAFF